This T cell receptor beta chain was retrieved from a study of T cell responses to AZD1222 COVID-19 vaccine. Study at large: Second doses at about 4 or about 12 weeks were pooled.

Study outcomes and limitations: Females made up more of the donors, who were largely white British, and clonal diversity may have come out too low. Seropositive at baseline were only five or six AZD1222 recipients. The study found Spike-specific TCR breadth and depth rose after two AZD1222 doses.

This CDR3 contains 14 residues. CDR1 is MNHNY and CDR2 is SVGAGI in the germline V gene (reference sequence). The V gene end was trimmed by 6 bases and the J gene end by 8 bases; junction bases not matched to a gene: 9. Worth noting for this clone: The antigen remains undetermined.

Assay: immunoSEQ multiplex PCR; the TCRdb copy retains only in-frame clones and omits some. The profile shows about 100,000 clones, approximately 90% of them singletons. The origin of this receptor is an adult in good health. V and J are TRBV6-6 and TRBJ1-2, with 10 positions matching TRBD1. The sample in question was peripheral blood, obtained on day 0 of AZD1222 vaccination. The CDR3 DNA reads as TGTGCCAGCAGGGAGGGGGGACAGGGGACGGGCTACACCTTC. It codes for CASREGGQGTGYTF.